This entry lists 18 T cell receptor beta chains sequenced from one sample in a study of CDR3 diversity in severe acne. TCRdb recomputed calls from the PCR reads with MiXCR, one row per CDR3 protein. The table lists some 90,000 distinct CDR3 sequences, 45% to 55% of them singletons. The sample consisted of blood. The source of these receptors is a male donor in good health, serving as a control.

Ten or more counts support this clonotype. The rearrangement links TRBV6-5 to TRBJ1-2; no definite D call. This CDR3 region has 14 residues. With 0 bases removed from V and 3 bases from J, the gap between germline ends came to 8 bases. Germline-derived CDR1 and CDR2 are MNHEY and SVGAGI. The CDR3: CASSYSGNDYGYTF. The CDR3 DNA follows: TGTGCCAGCAGTTACTCCGGGAACGACTATGGCTACACCTTC.

As for this clonotype: The conserved phenylalanine or tryptophan normally closing the CDR3 is absent here, so this likely arose from a read error. CDR3 loop: CASSTGTSTGKGEAFS. The CDR3 DNA is TGTGCCAGTAGCACCGGGACTTCAACGGGAAAGGGTGAAGCTTTCTCT. V and J are TRBV19 and TRBJ1-1; D is possibly TRBD1 (5 bases). Germline-derived CDR1 and CDR2 are LNHDA and SQIVND (reference sequence). The V and J ends lost 6 bases and 7 bases respectively, with 24 bases between them. The CDR3 length is 16 residues.

This clonotype showed up many times. The V gene is TRBV5-8, the J gene TRBJ1-5; D is unclear. From germline, CDR1 is SGHTS and CDR2 YDEGEE. Trimming stripped 0 bases from V and 0 bases from J, with 7 bases between. This CDR3 spans 15 amino acids. For the CDR3, the DNA is TGTGCCAGCAGCTTGGCGCAGGTTAGCAATCAGCCCCAGCATTTT. It is translated as CASSLAQVSNQPQHF. Full variable domain (remainder filled in from reference TRBV5-8 and TRBJ1-5): EAGVTQSPTHLIKTRGQQATLRCSPISGHTSVYWYQQALGLGLQFLLWYDEGEERNRGNFPPRFSGRQFPNYSSELNVNALELEDSALYLCASSLAQVSNQPQHFGDGTRLSIL.

This clonotype was observed a few times. This chain links TRBV10-3 with TRBJ2-5; 9 bases line up with TRBD2. Germline V gene sequence: CDR1 ENHRY, CDR2 SYGVKD. Trimming at V came to 10 bases and at J to 0 bases, leaving 18 bases not matched to a gene. The CDR3 covers 18 residues. Here the CDR3 reads CATRLTTSGGGHQETQYF. The CDR3 DNA reads TGTGCCACCCGGTTAACGACTAGCGGAGGGGGCCACCAAGAGACCCAGTACTTC.

J is TRBJ1-6 and V is TRBV5-6; 9 bases map to TRBD1. V shed 0 bases and J 8 bases; nucleotides not matched to a gene: 9. The CDR3 length is 17 residues. CDR1 is SGHDT, CDR2 YYEEEE, per germline. The CDR3 DNA follows: TGTGCCAGCAGCTTGGGGACAGGGGCCCTCGGGGATTCACCCCTCCACTTT. This encodes CASSLGTGALGDSPLHF. The full variable domain, with the rest looked up from reference TRBV5-6 and TRBJ1-6, is DAGVTQSPTHLIKTRGQQVTLRCSPKSGHDTVSWYQQALGQGPQFIFQYYEEEERQRGNFPDRFSGHQFPNYSSELNVNALLLGDSALYLCASSLGTGALGDSPLHFGNGTRLTVT.

By sample share, this clonotype is medium-sized. The gene calls are TRBV10-2 and TRBJ2-7, with D possibly being TRBD1 or TRBD2 (5 bases each). The V and J ends lost 6 bases and 2 bases respectively, with 8 bases between them. Germline CDR1 reads WSHSY; CDR2 reads SAAADI. This CDR3 region has 12 residues. In DNA form, the CDR3 reads TGCGCCAGCAGGGGGGATACCTACGAGCAGTACTTC. Translated, it gives CASRGDTYEQYF.

This clonotype has ten or more counts. This sequence joins TRBV20-1 and TRBJ2-7, with D uncertain. Germline V gives CDR1 DFQATT, CDR2 SNEGSKA (reference sequence). Trimming removed 3 bases from V and 2 bases from J, with 2 bases in between. This CDR3 is 10 amino acids long. CDR3 coding DNA: TGCAGTGCTAGCCCCTACGAGCAGTACTTC. Protein: CSASPYEQYF.

At least ten counts were recorded for this clonotype. The chain carries TRBV15 and TRBJ1-5, with D uncertain. CDR1 is LNHNV, CDR2 YYDKDF, per germline (reference sequence). V was trimmed by 0 bases and J by 7 bases, leaving 7 bases between them. The length of the CDR3 is 13 residues. CDR3 protein: CATSRDLGQPQHF. CDR3 DNA sequence: TGTGCCACCAGCAGAGATTTAGGACAGCCCCAGCATTTT.

V gene TRBV20-1 combines with J gene TRBJ2-5; 8 bases map to TRBD2. The CDR3 runs to 17 residues. Trimming cost V 0 bases and J 2 bases; bases outside gene matches: 11. Germline loops: CDR1 DFQATT, CDR2 SNEGSKA (reference sequence). The CDR3 DNA is TGCAGTGCTAGAGATACCAGCGGGGGATACCCACAAGAGACCCAGTACTTC. Its protein is CSARDTSGGYPQETQYF.

The V gene is TRBV28, the J gene TRBJ2-3; 11 nucleotides align to TRBD1. Germline V gene sequence: CDR1 MDHEN, CDR2 SYDVKM. The CDR3 runs 13 residues. V shed 6 bases and J 4 bases; nucleotides not matched to a gene: 0. Here the CDR3 reads CASRGQGADTQYF. CDR3 coding DNA: TGTGCCAGCAGGGGACAGGGGGCAGATACGCAGTATTTT.

The chain employs TRBV20-1 and TRBJ1-2, with 8 bases matching TRBD1. Germline V gene sequence: CDR1 DFQATT, CDR2 SNEGSKA (reference sequence). V shed 6 bases, J shed 4 bases, and the junction held 13 bases outside the gene matches. This CDR3 is built from 15 residues. CDR3 nucleotide sequence: TGCAGTGCCGGACCTGGACAGGGTCTGGGCTATGGCTACACCTTC. As protein: CSAGPGQGLGYGYTF.

The chain uses TRBV10-3 and TRBJ2-7; D ambiguous. Germline V gene sequence: CDR1 ENHRY, CDR2 SYGVKD. The CDR3 extends over 11 amino acids. Trimming left V 4 bases short and J 5 bases short, with 6 bases between. CDR3 bases: TGTGCCATCAGTGGTGGAAACGAGCAGTACTTC. Residues: CAISGGNEQYF.

By its share, this clonotype is medium-sized. The rearrangement links TRBV7-8 to TRBJ2-2, with a tentative D call TRBD2 (5 bases). The germline gives CDR1 SGHVS, CDR2 FQNEAQ. V lost 4 bases and J lost 4, with 16 bases in between. The CDR3 extends over 16 amino acids. The CDR3 DNA is TGTGCCAGCAGCTCAACTGCGGGCAGGAGCACCGGGGAGCTGTTTTTT. Translation: CASSSTAGRSTGELFF.

The chain combines TRBV5-1 with TRBJ1-2, with 7 bases that match TRBD1. The germline V gene encodes CDR1 SGHRS and CDR2 YFSETQ. J gave up 4 bases and V 5 bases, and 11 bases lay outside the gene matches. The CDR3 runs 15 residues. The CDR3 loop reads CASSPRQGSGYGYTF. In DNA form, the CDR3 reads TGCGCCAGCAGTCCAAGACAGGGATCGGGCTATGGCTACACCTTC.

This clonotype was seen more than once but under ten times. The V and J genes are TRBV2 and TRBJ1-4; TRBD1 matches 10 bases. The junction had 6 bases not matched to a gene; V was cut back by 6 bases and J by 8 bases. CDR3 length: 14 residues. Germline V gives CDR1 SNHLY, CDR2 FYNNEI. CDR3 nucleotides: TGTGCCAGCAGACTACCGGGACAGGGGGAAAAACTGTTTTTT. It specifies CASRLPGQGEKLFF.

This chain's CDR3 is CASSGGQDSNQPQYF. For the CDR3, the DNA is TGTGCCAGCAGTGGAGGACAGGATAGCAATCAGCCCCAGTACTTC. The chain has TRBV7-9 and TRBJ2-5, with 7 bases lining up with TRBD1. This CDR3 spans 15 amino acids. Unmatched junction bases numbered 16, after V lost 6 bases and J lost 9 bases. Germline CDR1 is SEHNR and CDR2 is FQNEAQ (reference sequence).

This rearrangement joins TRBV19 to TRBJ2-5; D not resolved. Deletions cut 9 bases from V and 4 bases from J, with 9 bases between. The germline V gene encodes CDR1 LNHDA and CDR2 SQIVND (reference sequence). The CDR3 length is 11 residues. The CDR3 DNA reads as TGTGCCAGCAGTCGGGCAGAGACCCAGTACTTC. Its protein product is CASSRAETQYF.

This clonotype was recorded many times. This rearrangement joins TRBV6-5 to TRBJ2-5; D is undetermined. Trimming removed 0 bases from V and 0 bases from J, with 8 bases in between. From germline, CDR1 is MNHEY and CDR2 SVGAGI. This CDR3 spans 15 amino acids. In DNA, the CDR3 is TGTGCCAGCAGTTACTCGGGCGGAAACCAAGAGACCCAGTACTTC. As protein: CASSYSGGNQETQYF.